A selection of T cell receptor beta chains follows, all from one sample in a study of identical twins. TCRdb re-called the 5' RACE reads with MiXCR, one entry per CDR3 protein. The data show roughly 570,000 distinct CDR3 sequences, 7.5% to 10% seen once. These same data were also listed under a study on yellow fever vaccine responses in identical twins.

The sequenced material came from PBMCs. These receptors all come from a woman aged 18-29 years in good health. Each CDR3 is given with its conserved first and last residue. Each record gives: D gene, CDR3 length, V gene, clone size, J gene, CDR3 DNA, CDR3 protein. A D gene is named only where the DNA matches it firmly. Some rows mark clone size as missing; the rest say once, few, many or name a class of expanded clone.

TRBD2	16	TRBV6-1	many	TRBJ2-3	TGTGCCAGCAGCGACAGGGTAGCGGGAGGTCCGGATACGCAGTATTTT	CASSDRVAGGPDTQYF
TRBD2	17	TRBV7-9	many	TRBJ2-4	TGTGCCAGCAGCTCATACGGGACTACTGAAGCCAAAAACATTCAGTACTTC	CASSSYGTTEAKNIQYF
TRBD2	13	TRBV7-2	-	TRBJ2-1	TGTGCCAGCAGCTTAGCGGGACTAGGGGAGCAGTTCTTC	CASSLAGLGEQFF
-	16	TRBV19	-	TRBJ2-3	TGTGCCAGTAGGGAATCACAGGATTTTTGGACAGATACGCAGTATTTT	CASRESQDFWTDTQYF
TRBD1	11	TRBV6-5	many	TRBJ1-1	TGTGCCAGCAGTCACGGACAGGTTGCTTTCTTT	CASSHGQVAFF
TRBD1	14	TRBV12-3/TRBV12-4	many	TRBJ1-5	TGTGCCAGCAGTCGGACAGGCCTCGGTCAGCCCCAGCATTTT	CASSRTGLGQPQHF
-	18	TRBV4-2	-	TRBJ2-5	TGTGCCAGCAGCCAAGTCCTCAGGGGGGGCGCTGGGCAAGAGACCCAGTACTTC	CASSQVLRGGAGQETQYF
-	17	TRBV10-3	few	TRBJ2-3	TGTGCTCCAGGGCAGGGAATAAGCGGGCCTGACACAGATACGCAGTATTTT	CAPGQGISGPDTDTQYF
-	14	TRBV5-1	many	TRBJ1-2	TGCGCCAGCAGCTTGGAAACGGCTAACTATGGCTACACCTTC	CASSLETANYGYTF
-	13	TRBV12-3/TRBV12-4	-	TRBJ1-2	TGTGCCAGCAGCCCCATAGATCTCTATGGCTACACCTTC	CASSPIDLYGYTF
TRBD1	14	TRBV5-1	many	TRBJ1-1	TGCGCCAGCAGCTTTCAGGGGGCGAACACTGAAGCTTTCTTT	CASSFQGANTEAFF
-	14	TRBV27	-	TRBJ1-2	TGTGCCAGCAGGGCCCTCTGGGCCGGCTATGGCTACACCTTC	CASRALWAGYGYTF
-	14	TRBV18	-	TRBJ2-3	TGTGCCAGTTCAGGGTTTGCAGGTGGAGATACGCAGTATTTT	CASSGFAGGDTQYF
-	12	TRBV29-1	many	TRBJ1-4	TGCAGCGTTGACGGGCAGGGAGAAAAACTGTTTTTT	CSVDGQGEKLFF
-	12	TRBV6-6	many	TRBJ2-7	TGTGCCAGCCGAGGGGGGATATACGAGCAGTACTTC	CASRGGIYEQYF
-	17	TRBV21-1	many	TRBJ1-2	TGTGCCAGCAGCAAGAACCGGGACCTTCAAACGGCCTATGGCTACACCTTC	CASSKNRDLQTAYGYTF
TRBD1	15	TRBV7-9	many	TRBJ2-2	TGTGCCAGCAGCGAGACAGGGGGCTGGACCGGGGAGCTGTTTTTT	CASSETGGWTGELFF
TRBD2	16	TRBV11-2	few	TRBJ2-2	TGTGCCAGCAGCTACCAGCGGGGGGGTAACACCGGGGAGCTGTTTTTT	CASSYQRGGNTGELFF
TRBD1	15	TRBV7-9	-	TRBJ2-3	TGTGCCAGCACCCCGGGACAGGGAAGCACAGATACGCAGTATTTT	CASTPGQGSTDTQYF
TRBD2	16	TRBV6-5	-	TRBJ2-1	TGTGCCAGCAGTTACGGGCTAGCGGGAGAATACAATGAGCAGTTCTTC	CASSYGLAGEYNEQFF
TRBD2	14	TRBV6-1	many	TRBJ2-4	TGTGCCAGCACTCCGGACTCGGGGGGGGACATTCAGTACTTC	CASTPDSGGDIQYF
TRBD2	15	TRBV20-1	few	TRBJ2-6	TGCAGTACCCTGGGGGGGGGTCCTGGGGCCAACGTCCTGACTTTC	CSTLGGGPGANVLTF
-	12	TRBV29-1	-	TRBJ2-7	TGCAGCGTTGAAAAGGGTTCTTACGAGCAGTACTTC	CSVEKGSYEQYF
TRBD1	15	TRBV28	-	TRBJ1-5	TGTGCCAGCAGCCGACAGGGAAAAGGTGATCAGCCCCAGCATTTT	CASSRQGKGDQPQHF
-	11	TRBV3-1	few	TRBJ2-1	TGTGCCAGCAGCCAAGATCGTAAGCAGTTCTTC	CASSQDRKQFF
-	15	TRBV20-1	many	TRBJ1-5	TGCAGTGCAAAACCAGAGAAGTATAGCAATCAGCCCCAGCATTTT	CSAKPEKYSNQPQHF
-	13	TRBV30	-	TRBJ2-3	TGTGCCTGGAGTTCTCAGAGCACGGATACGCAGTATTTT	CAWSSQSTDTQYF
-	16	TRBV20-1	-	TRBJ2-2	TGCAGTGTCAACGGCGGGAATATTGGGGTCACCGGGGAGCTGTTTTTT	CSVNGGNIGVTGELFF
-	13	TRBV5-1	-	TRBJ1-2	TGCGCCAGCAGCTCGACAGTTTCTTATGGCTACACCTTC	CASSSTVSYGYTF
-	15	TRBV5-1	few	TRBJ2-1	TGCGCCAGCAGCTTTATTTTGCAGGAGGGCAATGAGCAGTTCTTC	CASSFILQEGNEQFF
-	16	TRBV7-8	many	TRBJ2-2	TGTGCCAGCAGCTTCCTGTCAACCGCTAACACCGGGGAGCTGTTTTTT	CASSFLSTANTGELFF
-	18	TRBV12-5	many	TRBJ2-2	TGTGCTAGTGGTTCATACTCTGGGACCGAGGCATCCACCGGGGAGCTGTTTTTT	CASGSYSGTEASTGELFF
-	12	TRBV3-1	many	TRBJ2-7	TGTGCCAGCAGCCGAGCAGTGAGTGAGCAGTACTTC	CASSRAVSEQYF
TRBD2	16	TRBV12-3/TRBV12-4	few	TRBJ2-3	TGTGCCAGCAGCCGCGCGGGGGGGCGAGACACAGATACGCAGTATTTT	CASSRAGGRDTDTQYF
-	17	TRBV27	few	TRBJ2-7	TGTGCCAGCAGTTTATCGATAAGTGGGCAGGGGCTGGGGGAGCAGTACTTC	CASSLSISGQGLGEQYF
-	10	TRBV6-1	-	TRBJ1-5	TGTGCCAGCGGGAGTTCGCCCCAGCATTTT	CASGSSPQHF
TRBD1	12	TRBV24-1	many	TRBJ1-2	TGTGCCACCTCGGACAGGGAGGATGGCTACACCTTC	CATSDREDGYTF
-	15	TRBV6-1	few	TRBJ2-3	TGTGCCAGCAGTGAACGGCGGAGGGCATGGGATACGCAGTATTTT	CASSERRRAWDTQYF
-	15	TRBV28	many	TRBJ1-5	TGTGCCAGCAAAAATTTCGGAGATAGCAATCAGCCCCAGCATTTT	CASKNFGDSNQPQHF
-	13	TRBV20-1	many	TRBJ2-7	TGCAGTGCTAGCCCCCCGGCGGTCGGCGAGCAGTACTTC	CSASPPAVGEQYF